Described below is a single T cell receptor beta chain sequence and its context. Only one count was recorded for this clone. Its antigen remains undetermined. Nothing much larger sits one base from this clone, and base qualities are not available. Collaborating institutions collected whole blood in K2EDTA tubes following their own protocols. For TCRbeta analysis, collaborators shipped samples in one of three forms: frozen whole blood, isolated PBMCs, or DNA extracted from either of those sample types. TCRbeta CDR3 regions were amplified from genomic DNA using the immunoSEQ Assay, a bias-controlled multiplex PCR. The authors processed their data as follows. The number of nucleated cells in each sample was estimated by amplification of reference gene primers within the assay. Sequence reads were collapsed and filtered to measure the absolute abundance of every unique TCRbeta CDR3 rearrangement. For each sample, productive Simpson clonality was calculated as the square root of Simpson's diversity index over productive rearrangements. The immuneACCESS repertoire file appears here via TCRdb, limited to in-frame rearrangements. These files lack a portion of the clones; in checked studies, under half of the deficit traces to unresolved V genes, and the cause of the others is not known. That table gives V, J and clone size, and the DNA gave D and trimming. The sample contains about 230,000 clones, approximately 88% of them found a single time. Approximately 30% of the sample is taken by the ten largest.

From the germline V gene, CDR1 is SGDLS and CDR2 is YYNGEE. For this chain, trimming is 2 bases at the V end and 5 bases at the J end, and the number of junction bases without a gene match is 10. Taken from cysteine to phenylalanine, the CDR3 has 16 residues. The CDR3 DNA has 48 bases and is translated from base 1. This entry comes from a study of blood T cell repertoires in COVID-19 (dated by TCRdb to the early 2020s). Some background on the complete study: The collaborator samples originated in the United States, Italy and Spain and spanned the acute and convalescent phases of COVID-19. Nearly every sample came with metadata listing a de-identified subject ID, COVID-19 status, age in years and sex. The prospective study material was composed of cDNA or gDNA derived from T cells, B-cell-depleted T cells, or PBMCs. The samples were drawn from two sources: the first 160 participants of the ongoing ImmuneRACE study, and fewer than 1,500 subjects contributed by 6 global collaborators. The repertoires were released in a freely available public database meant as a resource for research on the immune response to SARS-CoV-2. Where available, HLA class I and class II types were taken from metadata supplied by the sample provider and were not determined by assay-based typing. Deeply sampled blood TCRbeta repertoires from subjects exposed to, actively infected with, or recovered from COVID-19 were included in the dataset.

Results and caveats for the whole study, not just this receptor: Clinical and demographic metadata were provided uncurated, with the amount varying by source and participant.

The clonotype comes from a man in his forties or fifties with acute or convalescent COVID-19. The sequenced sample was peripheral blood. The sequence joins TRBV9 to TRBJ2-3; 8 middle bases align to TRBD2. The sequence in DNA is TGTGCCAGCAGCGTGCGGGGGGACTCGGCAGGAGATACGCAGTATTTT. It translates as CASSVRGDSAGDTQYF.